This TCR beta chain was sequenced during a study of T cell changes during pregnancy in multiple sclerosis. Assay used: immunoSEQ multiplex PCR; TCRdb lists only in-frame clones, some missing. The table shows some 59,000 clones, with 80% to 90% occurring only once. The CDR3 extends over 14 amino acids. The germline V gene has CDR1 SGHTA and CDR2 FQGTGA. V lost 5 bases and J 6 bases, leaving 13 bases between the germline ends. V is TRBV7-3 and J is TRBJ1-4, with D perhaps matching TRBD1 (6 bases). This material consisted of peripheral blood, taken in the first trimester of pregnancy. The TCR was taken from a female donor with multiple sclerosis, enrolled in a pregnancy study. The CDR3: CASSLQGRYEKLFF. The CDR3 coding sequence is TGTGCCAGCAGCCTACAGGGAAGATATGAAAAACTGTTTTTT.